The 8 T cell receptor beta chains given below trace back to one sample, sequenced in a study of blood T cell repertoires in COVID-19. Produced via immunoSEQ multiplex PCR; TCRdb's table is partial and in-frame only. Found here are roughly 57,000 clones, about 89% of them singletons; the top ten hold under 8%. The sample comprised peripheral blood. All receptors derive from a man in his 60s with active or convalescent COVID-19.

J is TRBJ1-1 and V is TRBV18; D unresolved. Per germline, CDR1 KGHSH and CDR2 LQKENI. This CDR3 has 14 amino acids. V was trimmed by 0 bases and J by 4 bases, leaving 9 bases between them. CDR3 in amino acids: CASSPPYAGTEAFF. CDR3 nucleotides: TGTGCCAGCTCACCACCGTATGCAGGCACTGAAGCTTTCTTT.

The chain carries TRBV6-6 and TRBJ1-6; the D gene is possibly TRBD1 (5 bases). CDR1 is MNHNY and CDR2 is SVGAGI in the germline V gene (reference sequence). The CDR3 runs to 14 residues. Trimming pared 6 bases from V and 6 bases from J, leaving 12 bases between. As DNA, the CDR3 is TGTGCCAGCAGCAAAGACAGTCTTAATTCACCCCTCCACTTT. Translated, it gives CASSKDSLNSPLHF.

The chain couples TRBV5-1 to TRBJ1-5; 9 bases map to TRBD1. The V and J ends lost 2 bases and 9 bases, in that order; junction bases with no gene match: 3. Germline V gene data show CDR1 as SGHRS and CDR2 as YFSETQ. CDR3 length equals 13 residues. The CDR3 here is CASSFTGGGPQHF. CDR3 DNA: TGCGCCAGCAGCTTCACAGGGGGCGGGCCCCAGCATTTT.

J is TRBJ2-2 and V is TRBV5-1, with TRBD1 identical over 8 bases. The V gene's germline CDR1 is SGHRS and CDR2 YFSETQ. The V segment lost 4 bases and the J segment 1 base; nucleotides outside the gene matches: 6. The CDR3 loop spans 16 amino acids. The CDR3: CASSVWTGRNTGELFF. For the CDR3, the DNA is TGCGCCAGCAGCGTATGGACAGGGAGGAACACCGGGGAGCTGTTTTTT.

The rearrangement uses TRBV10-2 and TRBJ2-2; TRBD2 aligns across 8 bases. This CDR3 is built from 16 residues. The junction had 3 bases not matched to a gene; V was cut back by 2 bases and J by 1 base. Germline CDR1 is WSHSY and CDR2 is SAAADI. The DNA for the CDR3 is TGCGCCAGCAGTGAGCGGACTAGCCAGAACACCGGGGAGCTGTTTTTT. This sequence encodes CASSERTSQNTGELFF.

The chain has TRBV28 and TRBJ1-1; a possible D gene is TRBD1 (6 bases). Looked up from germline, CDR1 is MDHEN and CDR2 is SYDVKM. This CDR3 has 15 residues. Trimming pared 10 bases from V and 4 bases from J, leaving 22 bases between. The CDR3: CATGVNPGARTEAFF. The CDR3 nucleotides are TGTGCCACCGGCGTTAACCCAGGGGCGCGCACTGAAGCTTTCTTT.

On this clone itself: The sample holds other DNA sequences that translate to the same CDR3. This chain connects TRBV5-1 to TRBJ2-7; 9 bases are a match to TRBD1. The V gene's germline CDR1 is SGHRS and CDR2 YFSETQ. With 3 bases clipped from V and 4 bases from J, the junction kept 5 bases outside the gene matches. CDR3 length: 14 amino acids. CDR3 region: CASSSGTGNYEQYF. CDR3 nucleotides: TGCGCCAGCAGCTCCGGGACAGGGAATTACGAGCAGTACTTC. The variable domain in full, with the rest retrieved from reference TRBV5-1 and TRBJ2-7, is KAGVTQTPRYLIKTRGQQVTLSCSPISGHRSVSWYQQTPGQGLQFLFEYFSETQRNKGNFPGRFSGRQFSNSRSEMNVSTLELGDSALYLCASSSGTGNYEQYFGPGTRLTVT.

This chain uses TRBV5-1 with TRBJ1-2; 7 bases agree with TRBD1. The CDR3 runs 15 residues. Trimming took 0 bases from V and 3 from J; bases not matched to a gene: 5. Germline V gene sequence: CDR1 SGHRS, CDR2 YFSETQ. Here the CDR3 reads CASSLVGQADYGYTF. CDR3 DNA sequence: TGCGCCAGCAGCTTGGTAGGACAGGCGGACTATGGCTACACCTTC.